Each of the 11 T cell receptor beta chains below was sequenced from the same sample in a study of CD8 T cells in ankylosing spondylitis. TCRdb reprocessed the 5' RACE reads via MiXCR and lists one record per CDR3 protein. The sample records hundreds of thousands of distinct CDR3 sequences, around 20% being singletons. The sample comprised blood, either unsorted or a sorted T cell fraction (not recorded which). These receptors all stem from a male donor with ankylosing spondylitis or in good health (not recorded which).

This clonotype was detected only a few times. The chain combines TRBV27 with TRBJ1-2; tentatively, D is TRBD1 (5 bases). V lost 3 bases and J 2 bases, leaving 16 bases between the germline ends. This CDR3 is 16 amino acids long. The germline CDR1 and CDR2 sequences are MNHEY and SMNVEV (reference sequence). In nucleotides, the CDR3 is TGTGCCAGCAGTTTCTTTTCTGGGGGTGACAACTATGGCTACACCTTC. Translation gives CASSFFSGGDNYGYTF.

This clonotype was seen more than once but under ten times. V gene TRBV29-1 combines with J gene TRBJ2-3; 9 bases fit TRBD1. The trim removed 4 bases at V and 4 bases at J, leaving 6 bases unmatched. Germline V gene data show CDR1 as SQVTM and CDR2 as ANQGSEA. The CDR3 is made up of 14 amino acids. The DNA for the CDR3 is TGCAGCGTTGTAGCCGGGACAGGGTCAGATACGCAGTATTTT. It codes for CSVVAGTGSDTQYF.

The genes are TRBV7-9 and TRBJ2-1; D possibly corresponds to TRBD2 (5 bases). The germline CDR1 and CDR2 sequences are SEHNR and FQNEAQ (reference sequence). V was shortened by 3 bases and J by 5 bases, with 11 bases between the two germline ends. This CDR3 has 14 amino acids. DNA for the CDR3: TGTGCCAGCAGCTTCAGCGGCAGAAACAATGAGCAGTTCTTC. Its translation: CASSFSGRNNEQFF.

This sequence joins TRBV20-1 and TRBJ2-1; 14 nucleotides agree with TRBD2. Germline V gives CDR1 DFQATT, CDR2 SNEGSKA (reference sequence). V lost 0 bases to trimming and J lost 8 bases; unmatched junction nucleotides: 9. This CDR3 contains 17 residues. The CDR3 DNA is TGCAGTGCTAGAGATTCAGGGACTAGCGGGAGTTCCTATGAGCAGTTCTTC. Its translation is CSARDSGTSGSSYEQFF.

This clonotype was counted only a few times. This sequence joins TRBV20-1 and TRBJ2-3; the match to TRBD2 covers 7 bases. The CDR3 covers 12 residues. Unmatched junction bases numbered 3, after V lost 6 bases and J lost 3 bases. CDR1 and CDR2 from the germline V gene are DFQATT and SNEGSKA (reference sequence). The CDR3 is CSAGGRTDTQYF. The CDR3 DNA sequence: TGCAGTGCGGGAGGGAGGACAGATACGCAGTATTTT.

The chain couples TRBV18 to TRBJ2-1; no clear D. V was pared by 4 bases and J by 6 bases, with 16 bases between. The CDR3 runs 15 residues. CDR1 and CDR2 from the germline V gene are KGHSH and LQKENI. CDR3 sequence (DNA): TGTGCCAGCTCACTCGGACCCGGGTCGAGCAATGAGCAGTTCTTC. Its translation is CASSLGPGSSNEQFF.

Notes on this clonotype: A clone one base away is much larger, so this may be a read error. The chain joins TRBV29-1 to TRBJ2-3, with TRBD2 matching 10 bases. The CDR3 runs 15 residues. Germline CDR1 SQVTM, CDR2 ANQGSEA. V gave up 4 bases and J gave up 4 bases; unmatched junction bases: 8. The CDR3 region is CSVGRSGRFSDTQYF. CDR3 DNA: TGCAGCGTTGGACGTAGCGGGAGGTTTTCAGATACGCAGTATTTT.

This clonotype was recorded at least ten times. The CDR3 coding sequence is TGTGCCAGCAGCCAAGTGAGCGGGGGGTCTCCCTACAATGAGCAGTTCTTC. Its translation is CASSQVSGGSPYNEQFF. The chain joins TRBV3-1 to TRBJ2-1, with 9 bases fitting TRBD2. Germline assignment: CDR1 LGHDT and CDR2 YNNKEL (reference sequence). The CDR3 runs 17 residues. V lost 1 base to trimming and J lost 2 bases; unmatched junction nucleotides: 6.

The chain joins TRBV27 to TRBJ2-7; the D call may be TRBD1 or TRBD2 (7 bases each). The germline V gene has CDR1 MNHEY and CDR2 SMNVEV (reference sequence). The V end was cut by 5 bases, the J end by 1 base, with 15 bases between. The CDR3 totals 15 residues. The CDR3 here is CASSTRQGGSYEQYV. DNA of the CDR3: TGTGCCAGCAGTACCCGACAGGGAGGGTCCTACGAGCAGTACGTC.

This clonotype has ten or more counts. The chain has TRBV4-2 and TRBJ2-1; 13 positions match TRBD2. This CDR3 contains 17 residues. The V segment lost 0 bases and the J segment 6 bases; nucleotides outside the gene matches: 5. CDR1 LGHNA and CDR2 YNFKEQ come from the germline V gene. The CDR3 sequence is CASSQDGGLAGANEQFF. CDR3 DNA sequence: TGTGCCAGCAGCCAAGATGGAGGACTAGCGGGGGCCAATGAGCAGTTCTTC.

The chain uses TRBV5-5 and TRBJ2-5; unclear D gene. Germline CDR1 is SGHKS and CDR2 is YYEKEE (reference sequence). There are 14 residues in the CDR3. The ends were cut back, 1 base at V and 3 bases at J, with 10 bases in the middle. CDR3 nucleotides: TGTGCCAGCAGCTTGAGGCGGTGGGAAGAGACCCAGTACTTC. Residues: CASSLRRWEETQYF. The entire variable domain, with the rest obtained from reference TRBV5-5 and TRBJ2-5, is as follows: DAGVTQSPTHLIKTRGQQVTLRCSPISGHKSVSWYQQVLGQGPQFIFQYYEKEERGRGNFPDRFSARQFPNYSSELNVNALLLGDSALYLCASSLRRWEETQYFGPGTRLLVL.